The sequence of this TCR beta chain was determined in a study of immune evolution from preneoplasia to lung adenocarcinoma. Assay: immunoSEQ multiplex PCR; the TCRdb copy retains only in-frame clones and omits some. Of thousands of clones listed, 77% are singletons. In germline, CDR1 is SEHNR, CDR2 FQNEAQ (reference sequence). The ends lost 5 bases at V and 5 bases at J; junction bases unmatched: 8. The CDR3 runs to 15 residues. V and J are TRBV7-9 and TRBJ2-5, with 10 bases matching TRBD2. Sample: FFPE lung adenocarcinoma in situ tissue. The clonotype comes from a person between 55 and 80 years old with lung adenocarcinoma. The CDR3 here is CASSAAGGSVETQYF. CDR3 DNA sequence: TGTGCCAGCAGCGCAGCGGGGGGGTCAGTGGAGACCCAGTACTTC.